Detailed here is one T cell receptor beta chain. Its antigen is unknown. This sample was included in a study of OX40 agonist ivuxolimab in advanced cancers. Whole-study context: Patients in the trial were receiving intravenous ivuxolimab every 2 weeks, at doses of 0.01 to 10 mg/kg. People who had prior anti-PD-1, anti-PD-L1 or anti-CTLA-4 therapy could take part, and around 39% had some.

Findings of the study overall: Some nonresponders additionally presented with little normalized T-cell clonal expansion.

Patients were ruled out by autoimmune disease history or systemic immunosuppression. Profiled with immunoSEQ multiplex PCR; TCRdb holds only in-frame clones, not every one. Of tens of thousands of clones in the sample, about 90% were seen once. The CDR3 contains 17 residues. Per the germline V gene, CDR1 is SGHVS and CDR2 is FNYEAQ. The V end lost 1 base, the J end lost 0 bases, and 14 bases lay between the germline ends. The chain joins TRBV7-6 to TRBJ2-3; no definite D call. This clonotype was obtained from an adult with an advanced solid tumor such as melanoma, head and neck, liver or kidney cancer. The sequenced sample was CD4+ or CD8+ T cells sorted from blood, obtained in a trial of the OX40 agonist ivuxolimab. CDR3 sequence: CASSLVPSRASTDTQYF. The CDR3 DNA reads TGTGCCAGCAGCTTAGTTCCGTCACGAGCTAGCACAGATACGCAGTATTTT.